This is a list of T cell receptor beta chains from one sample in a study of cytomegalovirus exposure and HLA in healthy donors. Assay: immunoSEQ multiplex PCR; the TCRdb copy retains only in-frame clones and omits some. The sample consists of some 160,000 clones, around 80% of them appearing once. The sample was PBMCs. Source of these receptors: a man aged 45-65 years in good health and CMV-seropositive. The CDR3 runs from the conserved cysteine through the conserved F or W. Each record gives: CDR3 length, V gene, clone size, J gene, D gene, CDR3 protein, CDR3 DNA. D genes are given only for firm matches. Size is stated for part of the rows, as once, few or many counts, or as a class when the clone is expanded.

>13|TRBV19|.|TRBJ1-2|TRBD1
CASSVDRVSGYTF
TGTGCCAGTAGCGTTGACAGGGTTAGTGGCTACACCTTC
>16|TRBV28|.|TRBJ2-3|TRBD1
CASSSPGTGNTDTQYF
TGTGCCAGCAGTTCCCCCGGGACAGGGAACACAGATACGCAGTATTTT
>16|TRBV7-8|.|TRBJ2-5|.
CASSPLGALPRETQYF
TGTGCCAGCAGCCCCTTAGGGGCTCTCCCACGAGAGACCCAGTACTTC
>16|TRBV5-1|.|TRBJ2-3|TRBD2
CASSLSLAGGEDTQYF
TGCGCCAGCAGCTTGAGCCTAGCGGGGGGGGAAGATACGCAGTATTTT
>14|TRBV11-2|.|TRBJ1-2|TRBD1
CASSLTGRPYGYTF
TGTGCCAGCAGCTTGACAGGGAGGCCCTATGGCTACACCTTC
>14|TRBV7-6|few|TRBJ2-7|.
CASSLGGNRAEQYF
TGTGCCAGCAGCTTGGGGGGGAACAGGGCCGAGCAGTACTTC
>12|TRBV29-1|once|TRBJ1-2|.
CSVERQLLGYTF
TGCAGCGTTGAGAGACAGCTCCTAGGCTACACCTTC
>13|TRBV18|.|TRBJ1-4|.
CASSPRRNEKLFF
TGTGCCAGCTCACCCCGGAGAAATGAAAAACTGTTTTTT
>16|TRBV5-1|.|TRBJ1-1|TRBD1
CASSLEFGTGSLSAFF
TGCGCCAGCAGCTTGGAATTCGGGACAGGGTCTTTGTCGGCTTTCTTT
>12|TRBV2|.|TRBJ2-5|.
CASSSFPASQYF
TGTGCCAGCAGCAGCTTCCCAGCGTCCCAGTACTTC
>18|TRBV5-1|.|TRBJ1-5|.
CASSFGTRTKFSNQPQHF
TGCGCCAGCAGCTTCGGGACAAGGACCAAGTTTAGCAATCAGCCCCAGCATTTT
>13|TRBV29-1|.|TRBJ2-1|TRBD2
CSVGSGRTVEQFF
TGCAGCGTTGGCAGCGGGAGGACGGTTGAGCAGTTCTTC
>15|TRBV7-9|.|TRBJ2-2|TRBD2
CASSSSGGAIGELFF
TGTGCCAGCAGTTCCAGCGGGGGGGCGATCGGGGAGCTGTTTTTT
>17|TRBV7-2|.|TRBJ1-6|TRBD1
CASSLGTGVAYNSPLHF
TGTGCCAGCAGCTTGGGGACAGGGGTGGCCTATAATTCACCCCTCCACTTT
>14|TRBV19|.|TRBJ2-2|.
CASSPPWAKGELFF
TGTGCCAGTAGTCCACCCTGGGCTAAAGGGGAGCTGTTTTTT
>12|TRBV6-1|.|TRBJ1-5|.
CASSREGQPQHF
TGTGCCAGCAGCAGGGAGGGTCAGCCCCAGCATTTT
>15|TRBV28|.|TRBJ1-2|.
CASSLITVKEEGYTF
TGTGCCAGCAGTTTAATAACAGTAAAAGAAGAAGGCTACACCTTC
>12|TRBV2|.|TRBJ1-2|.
CASSVRDYGYTF
TGTGCCAGCAGTGTACGGGACTATGGCTACACCTTC
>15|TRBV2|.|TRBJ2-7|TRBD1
CASSPLRTGGDEQYF
TGTGCCAGCAGTCCCCTTCGGACAGGGGGTGACGAGCAGTACTTC
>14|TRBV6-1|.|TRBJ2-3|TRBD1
CASKGAPGTDTQYF
TGTGCCAGCAAGGGGGCCCCCGGCACAGATACGCAGTATTTT
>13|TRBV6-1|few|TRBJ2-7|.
CASSSFDSYEQYF
TGTGCCAGCAGTTCCTTCGACAGCTACGAGCAGTACTTC
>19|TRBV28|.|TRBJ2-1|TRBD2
CASTANVRTSGTVVNEQFF
TGTGCCAGCACCGCAAACGTCCGGACTAGCGGGACTGTCGTCAATGAGCAGTTCTTC
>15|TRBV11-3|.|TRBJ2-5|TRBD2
CASSSRSGLGETQYF
TGTGCCAGCAGCTCCAGATCGGGACTAGGCGAGACCCAGTACTTC
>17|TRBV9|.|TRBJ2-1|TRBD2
CASSAPGGGRVDNEQFF
TGTGCCAGCAGCGCCCCCGGCGGCGGGAGGGTTGACAATGAGCAGTTCTTC
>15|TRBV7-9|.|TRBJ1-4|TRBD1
CASSRGGTGNEKLFF
TGTGCCAGCAGCCGAGGCGGGACAGGGAATGAAAAACTGTTTTTT
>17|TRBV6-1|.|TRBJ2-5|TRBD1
CASSEGLTGQGRETQYF
TGTGCCAGCAGTGAGGGGCTAACGGGACAGGGGAGGGAGACCCAGTACTTC